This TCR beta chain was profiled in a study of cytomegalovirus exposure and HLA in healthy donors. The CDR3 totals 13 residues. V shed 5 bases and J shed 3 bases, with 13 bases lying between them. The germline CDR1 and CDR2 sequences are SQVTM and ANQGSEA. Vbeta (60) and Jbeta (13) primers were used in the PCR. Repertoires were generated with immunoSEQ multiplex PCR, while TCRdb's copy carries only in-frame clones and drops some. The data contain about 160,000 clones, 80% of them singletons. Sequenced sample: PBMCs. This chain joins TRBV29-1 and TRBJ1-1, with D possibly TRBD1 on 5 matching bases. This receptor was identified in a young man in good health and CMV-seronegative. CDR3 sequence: CSVKAGGDTEAFF. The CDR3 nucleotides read TGCAGCGTTAAAGCGGGAGGGGACACTGAAGCTTTCTTT.